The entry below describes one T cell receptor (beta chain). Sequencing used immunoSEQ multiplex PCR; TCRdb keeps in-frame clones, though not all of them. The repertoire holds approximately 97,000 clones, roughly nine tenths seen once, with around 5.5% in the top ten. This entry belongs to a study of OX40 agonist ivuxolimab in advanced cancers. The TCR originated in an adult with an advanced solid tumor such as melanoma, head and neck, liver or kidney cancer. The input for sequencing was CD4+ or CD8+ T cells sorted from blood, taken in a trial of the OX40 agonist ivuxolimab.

CDR3 DNA: TGCGCCAGCAGCTTGTTAGCGGGGGGGAGCTCCTACGAGCAGTACTTC. Translated: CASSLLAGGSSYEQYF. The chain links TRBV5-1 to TRBJ2-7, with TRBD2 matching over 11 bases. V shed 1 base and J 0 bases; nucleotides not matched to a gene: 3. The CDR3 has 16 residues. Germline values: CDR1 SGHRS, CDR2 YFSETQ.